The sequence of this T cell receptor (beta chain) was determined in a study of control samples from healthy donors and cancer patients. This table comes from immunoSEQ multiplex PCR, and its TCRdb copy is limited to in-frame clones, with some not included. This sample has approximately 49,000 clones, with around nine tenths found just once. CDR1 MNHEY and CDR2 SVGAGI come from the germline V gene. The CDR3 covers 13 residues. Trimming cost V 5 bases and J 6 bases, with 12 bases left between them. Sample: PBMCs. The rearrangement uses TRBV6-5 and TRBJ2-3; a possible D gene is TRBD2 (6 bases). The source of this sequence is a man aged 40-49 years with colorectal cancer. CDR3 residues: CASSRPGLDTQYF. The CDR3, as DNA: TGTGCCAGCAGTAGGCCGGGACTCGATACGCAGTATTTT.